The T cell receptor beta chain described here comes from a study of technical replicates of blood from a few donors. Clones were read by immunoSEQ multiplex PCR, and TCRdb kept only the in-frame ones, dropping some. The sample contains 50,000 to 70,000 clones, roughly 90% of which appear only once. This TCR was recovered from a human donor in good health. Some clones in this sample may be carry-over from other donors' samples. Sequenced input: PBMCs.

The DNA of the CDR3 is TGTGCCAGCAGCAAATGTACAGCCCCTAAATATGGCTACACCTTC. It is translated as CASSKCTAPKYGYTF. The chain joins TRBV21-1 to TRBJ1-2; the D segment call TRBD1 is taken from the table without a DNA check. TRBV21-1 constitutes a pseudogene. This CDR3 spans 15 amino acids.